This TCR beta chain was sequenced for a study of cytomegalovirus exposure and HLA in healthy donors. Produced via immunoSEQ multiplex PCR; TCRdb's table is partial and in-frame only. The data contain about 220,000 clones, around nine tenths of them seen just once; the ten biggest clones take up about 1%. This CDR3 comprises 16 residues. Looked up from germline, CDR1 is SSHAT and CDR2 is FNYEAQ (reference sequence). Germline trimming cut 5 bases from V and 11 bases from J; bases unmatched to any gene: 16. Study-level points and caveats: According to a later analysis, TCR clusters from the first cohort tended to co-occur in the 90 to 150 validation repertoires. Researchers catalogued approximately 170 TCR beta chains as cytomegalovirus-associated. Most TCR sequences were rare, but some public TCRs occurred in many donors.

Concerning this clone itself: Antigen specificity is unknown.

The specimen was PBMCs. This chain joins TRBV7-7 and TRBJ2-1; 9 positions agree with TRBD2. The TCR sequence derives from a woman aged 18-29 years in good health and CMV-seronegative. The CDR3 region has the DNA TGTGCCAGCAGCGAGGTCGGGCGGGAGGGCCCCCCAAAGCAGTTCTTC. This translates into CASSEVGREGPPKQFF.